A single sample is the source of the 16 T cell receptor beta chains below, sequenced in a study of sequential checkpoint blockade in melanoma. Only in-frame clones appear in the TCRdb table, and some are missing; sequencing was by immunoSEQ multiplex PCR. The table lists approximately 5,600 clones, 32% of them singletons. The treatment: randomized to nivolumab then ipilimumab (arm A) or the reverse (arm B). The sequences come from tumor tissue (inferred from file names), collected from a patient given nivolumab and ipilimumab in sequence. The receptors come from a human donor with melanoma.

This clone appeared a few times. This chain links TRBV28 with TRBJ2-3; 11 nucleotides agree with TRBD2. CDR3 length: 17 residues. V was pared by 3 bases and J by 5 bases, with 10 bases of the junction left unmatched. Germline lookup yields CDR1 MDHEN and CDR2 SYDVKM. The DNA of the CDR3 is TGTGCCAGCAGTTTTGAACTAGCGGGAGTATCCGTAGATACGCAGTATTTT. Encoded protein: CASSFELAGVSVDTQYF.

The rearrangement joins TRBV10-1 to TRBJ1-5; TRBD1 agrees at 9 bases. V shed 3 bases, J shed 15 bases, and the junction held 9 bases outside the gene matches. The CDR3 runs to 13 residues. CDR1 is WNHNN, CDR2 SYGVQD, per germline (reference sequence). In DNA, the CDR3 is TGCGCCAGCAGTGACCGAGGGACAGGGCCCTCGCATTTT. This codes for CASSDRGTGPSHF.

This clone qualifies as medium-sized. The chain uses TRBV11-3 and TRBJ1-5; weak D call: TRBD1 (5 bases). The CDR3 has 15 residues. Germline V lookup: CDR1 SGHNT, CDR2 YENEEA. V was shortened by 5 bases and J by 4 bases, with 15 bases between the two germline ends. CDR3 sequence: CASSGPGRENQPQHF. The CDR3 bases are TGTGCCAGCAGCGGGCCGGGACGGGAAAATCAGCCCCAGCATTTT.

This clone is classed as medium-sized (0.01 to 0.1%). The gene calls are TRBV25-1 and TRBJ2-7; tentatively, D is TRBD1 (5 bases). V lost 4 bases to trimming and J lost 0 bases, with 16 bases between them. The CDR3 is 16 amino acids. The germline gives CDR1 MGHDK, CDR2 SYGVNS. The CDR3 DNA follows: TGTGCCAGCAGTGGCCAATGGCAGGGTTACTCCTACGAGCAGTACTTC. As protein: CASSGQWQGYSYEQYF.

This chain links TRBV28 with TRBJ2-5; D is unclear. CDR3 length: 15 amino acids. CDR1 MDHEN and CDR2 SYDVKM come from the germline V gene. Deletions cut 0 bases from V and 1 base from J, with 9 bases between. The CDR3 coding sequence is TGTGCCAGCAGTTTATGGGAAGAGGCCCAAGAGACCCAGTACTTC. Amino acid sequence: CASSLWEEAQETQYF.

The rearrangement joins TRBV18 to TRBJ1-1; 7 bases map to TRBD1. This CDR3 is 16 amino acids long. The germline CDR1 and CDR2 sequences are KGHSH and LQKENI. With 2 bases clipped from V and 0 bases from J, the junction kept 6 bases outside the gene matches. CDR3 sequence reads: CASSPYQGDLNTEAFF. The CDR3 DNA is TGTGCCAGCTCACCATACCAGGGGGACTTGAACACTGAAGCTTTCTTT.

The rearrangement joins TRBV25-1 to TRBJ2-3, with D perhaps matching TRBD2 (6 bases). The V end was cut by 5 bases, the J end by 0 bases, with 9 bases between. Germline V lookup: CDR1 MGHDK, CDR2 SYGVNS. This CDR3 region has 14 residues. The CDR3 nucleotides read TGTGCCAGCAGTCGGCGGGGTAGCACAGATACGCAGTATTTT. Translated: CASSRRGSTDTQYF.

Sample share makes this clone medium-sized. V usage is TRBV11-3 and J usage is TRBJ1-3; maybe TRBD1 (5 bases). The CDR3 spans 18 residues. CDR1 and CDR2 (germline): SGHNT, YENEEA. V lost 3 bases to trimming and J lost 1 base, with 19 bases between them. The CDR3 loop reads CASSLWGRGNPSGNTIYF. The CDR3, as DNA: TGTGCCAGCAGCTTGTGGGGCCGGGGGAATCCATCTGGAAACACCATATATTTT.

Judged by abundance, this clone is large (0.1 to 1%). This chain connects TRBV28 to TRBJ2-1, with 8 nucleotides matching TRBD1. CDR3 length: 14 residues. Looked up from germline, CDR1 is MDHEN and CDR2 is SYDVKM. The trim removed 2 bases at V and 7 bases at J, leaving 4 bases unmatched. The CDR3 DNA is TGTGCCAGCAGTTTACAGGGGGCGCGTAATGAGCAGTTCTTC. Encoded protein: CASSLQGARNEQFF.

CDR3: CASGSASARINTGELFF. CDR3 in DNA: TGCGCCAGCGGAAGTGCTAGTGCACGCATTAACACCGGGGAGCTGTTTTTT. The chain carries TRBV10-2 and TRBJ2-2, with D unclear. Germline assignment: CDR1 WSHSY and CDR2 SAAADI. This CDR3 is 17 amino acids long. The ends were cut back, 8 bases at V and 2 bases at J, with 21 bases in the middle.

The CDR3 sequence is CASSGMAGNQPQHF. The CDR3 DNA is TGTGCCAGCAGTGGAATGGCAGGCAATCAGCCCCAGCATTTT. The chain is built from TRBV11-3 and TRBJ1-5; D uncertain. The germline gives CDR1 SGHNT, CDR2 YENEEA. V lost 6 bases and J 2 bases, leaving 11 bases between the germline ends. The CDR3 covers 14 residues.

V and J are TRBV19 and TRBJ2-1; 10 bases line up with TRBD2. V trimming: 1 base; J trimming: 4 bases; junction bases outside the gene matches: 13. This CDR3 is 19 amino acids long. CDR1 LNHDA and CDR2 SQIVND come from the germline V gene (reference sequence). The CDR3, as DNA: TGTGCCAGTAGTATAGGTCTACTAGCGGGAACTTCGGGTTACAATGAGCAGTTCTTC. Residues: CASSIGLLAGTSGYNEQFF.

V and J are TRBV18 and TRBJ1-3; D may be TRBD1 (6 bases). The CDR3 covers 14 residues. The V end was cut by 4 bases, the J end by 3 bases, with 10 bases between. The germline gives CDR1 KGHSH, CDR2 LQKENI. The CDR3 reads CASSRGAHGNTIYF. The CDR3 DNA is TGTGCCAGCTCACGGGGGGCTCATGGAAACACCATATATTTT.

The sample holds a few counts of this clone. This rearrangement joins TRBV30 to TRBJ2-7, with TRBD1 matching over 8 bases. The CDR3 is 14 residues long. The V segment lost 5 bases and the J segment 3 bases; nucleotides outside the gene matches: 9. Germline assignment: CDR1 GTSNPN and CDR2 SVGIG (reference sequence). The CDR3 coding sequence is TGTGCCTGGTGTAGGACAGGGCTTTTCTACGAGCAGTACTTC. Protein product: CAWCRTGLFYEQYF.

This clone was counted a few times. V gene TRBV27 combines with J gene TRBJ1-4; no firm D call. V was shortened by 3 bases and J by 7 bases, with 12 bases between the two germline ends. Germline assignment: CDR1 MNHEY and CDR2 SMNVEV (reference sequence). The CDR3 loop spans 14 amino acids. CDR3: CASSFQTNGEKLFF. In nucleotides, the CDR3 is TGTGCCAGCAGTTTTCAGACCAACGGTGAAAAACTGTTTTTT. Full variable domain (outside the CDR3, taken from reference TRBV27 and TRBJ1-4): EAQVTQNPRYLITVTGKKLTVTCSQNMNHEYMSWYRQDPGLGLRQIYYSMNVEVTDKGDVPEGYKVSRKEKRNFPLILESPSPNQTSLYFCASSFQTNGEKLFFGSGTQLSVL.

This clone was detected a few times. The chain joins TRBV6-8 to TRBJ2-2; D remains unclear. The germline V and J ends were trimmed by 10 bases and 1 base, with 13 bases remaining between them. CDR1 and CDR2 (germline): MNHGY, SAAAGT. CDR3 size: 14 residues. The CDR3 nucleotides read TGTGCCATCCCTCTGACGGTGAACACCGGGGAGCTGTTTTTT. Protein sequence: CAIPLTVNTGELFF.